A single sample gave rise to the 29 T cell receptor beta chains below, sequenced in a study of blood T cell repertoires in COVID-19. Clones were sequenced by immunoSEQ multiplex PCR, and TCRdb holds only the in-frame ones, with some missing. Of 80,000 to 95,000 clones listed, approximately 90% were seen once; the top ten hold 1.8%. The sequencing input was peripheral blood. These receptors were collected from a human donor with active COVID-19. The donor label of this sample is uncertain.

CDR3 sequence: CASTLSGGGTEAFF. DNA for the CDR3: TGTGCCAGCACCCTATCCGGGGGAGGGACTGAAGCTTTCTTT. This sequence joins TRBV28 and TRBJ1-1; tentatively, D is TRBD1 (5 bases). The germline gives CDR1 MDHEN, CDR2 SYDVKM. This CDR3 spans 14 amino acids. Between the trimmed V and J ends, which lost 7 bases and 5 bases, there was a span of 17 bases.

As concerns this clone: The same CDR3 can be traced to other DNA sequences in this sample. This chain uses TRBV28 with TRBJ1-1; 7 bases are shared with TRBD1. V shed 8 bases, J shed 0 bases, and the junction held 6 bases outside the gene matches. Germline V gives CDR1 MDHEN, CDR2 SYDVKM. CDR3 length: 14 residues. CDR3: CASEQGPLNTEAFF. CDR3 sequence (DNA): TGTGCCAGCGAACAGGGGCCCTTGAACACTGAAGCTTTCTTT.

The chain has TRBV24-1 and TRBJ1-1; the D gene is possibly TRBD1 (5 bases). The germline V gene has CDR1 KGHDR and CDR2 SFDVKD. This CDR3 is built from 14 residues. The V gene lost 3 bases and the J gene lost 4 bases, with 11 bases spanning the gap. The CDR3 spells CATSDGRVPTEAFF. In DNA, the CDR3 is TGTGCCACCAGTGATGGCAGGGTGCCCACTGAAGCTTTCTTT.

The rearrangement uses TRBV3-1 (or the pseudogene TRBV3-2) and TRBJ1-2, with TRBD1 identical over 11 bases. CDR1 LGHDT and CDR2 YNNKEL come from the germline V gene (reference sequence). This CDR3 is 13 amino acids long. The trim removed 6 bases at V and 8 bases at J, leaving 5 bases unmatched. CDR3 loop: CASRLGTGGGYTF. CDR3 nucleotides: TGTGCCAGCAGACTAGGGACAGGGGGAGGCTACACCTTC.

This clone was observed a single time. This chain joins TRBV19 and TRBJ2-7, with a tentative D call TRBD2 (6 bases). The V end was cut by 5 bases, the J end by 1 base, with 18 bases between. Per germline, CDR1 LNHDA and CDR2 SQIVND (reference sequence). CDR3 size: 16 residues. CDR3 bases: TGTGCCAGTAGTGTCTCCTCGGGAGACAAGTCCTACGAGCAGTACTTC. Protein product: CASSVSSGDKSYEQYF.

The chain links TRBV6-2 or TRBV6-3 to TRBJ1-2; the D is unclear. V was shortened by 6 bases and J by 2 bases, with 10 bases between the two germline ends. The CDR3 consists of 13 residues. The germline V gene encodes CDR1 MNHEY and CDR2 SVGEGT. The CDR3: CASSPTINYGYTF. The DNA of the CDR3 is TGTGCCAGCAGCCCTACAATAAACTATGGCTACACCTTC.

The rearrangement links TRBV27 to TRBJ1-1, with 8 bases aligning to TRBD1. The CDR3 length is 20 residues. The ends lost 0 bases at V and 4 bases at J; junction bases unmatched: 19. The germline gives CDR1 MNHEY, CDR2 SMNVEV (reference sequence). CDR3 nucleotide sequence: TGTGCCAGCAGTTTATCGTGGTTTGGGACAGGCCCTATCGCGGGCACTGAAGCTTTCTTT. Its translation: CASSLSWFGTGPIAGTEAFF.

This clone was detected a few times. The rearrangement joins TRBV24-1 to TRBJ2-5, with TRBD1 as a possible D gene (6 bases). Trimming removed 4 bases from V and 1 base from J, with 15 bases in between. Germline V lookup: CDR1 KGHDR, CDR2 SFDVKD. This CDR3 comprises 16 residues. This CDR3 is CATSDKVKGVQETQYF. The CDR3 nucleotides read TGTGCCACCAGTGACAAGGTGAAGGGGGTCCAAGAGACCCAGTACTTC.

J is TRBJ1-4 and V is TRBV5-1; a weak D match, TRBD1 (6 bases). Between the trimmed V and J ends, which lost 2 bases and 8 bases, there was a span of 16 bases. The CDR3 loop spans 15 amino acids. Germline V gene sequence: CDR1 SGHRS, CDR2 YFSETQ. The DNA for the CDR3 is TGCGCCAGCAGCTTCCAAGGGGGTTTGGACGAAAAACTGTTTTTT. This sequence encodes CASSFQGGLDEKLFF.

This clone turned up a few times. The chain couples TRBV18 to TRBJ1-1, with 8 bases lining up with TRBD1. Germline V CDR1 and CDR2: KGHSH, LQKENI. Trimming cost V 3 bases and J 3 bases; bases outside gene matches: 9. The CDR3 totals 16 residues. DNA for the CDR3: TGTGCCAGCTCACCGTTACCAGGGGGCGCCGACACTGAAGCTTTCTTT. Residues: CASSPLPGGADTEAFF.

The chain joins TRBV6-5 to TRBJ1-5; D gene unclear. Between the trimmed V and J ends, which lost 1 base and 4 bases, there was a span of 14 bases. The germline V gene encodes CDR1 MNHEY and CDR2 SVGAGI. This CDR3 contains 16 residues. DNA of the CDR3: TGTGCCAGCAGTTACTACCTGCCCGCGGGGAATCAGCCCCAGCATTTT. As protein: CASSYYLPAGNQPQHF.

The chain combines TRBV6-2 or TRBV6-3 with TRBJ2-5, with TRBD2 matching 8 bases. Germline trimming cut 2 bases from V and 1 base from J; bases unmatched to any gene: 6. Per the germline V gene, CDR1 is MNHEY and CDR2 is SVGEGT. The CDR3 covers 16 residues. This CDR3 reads CASSYEAGGVQETQYF. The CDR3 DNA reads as TGTGCCAGCAGTTACGAGGCGGGGGGTGTCCAAGAGACCCAGTACTTC.

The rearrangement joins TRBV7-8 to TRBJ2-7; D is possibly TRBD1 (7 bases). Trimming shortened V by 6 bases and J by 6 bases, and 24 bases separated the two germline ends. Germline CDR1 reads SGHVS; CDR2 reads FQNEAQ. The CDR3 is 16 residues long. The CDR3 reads CASRPLPQGKGGEQYF. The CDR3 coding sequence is TGTGCCAGCAGGCCGCTACCACAGGGGAAGGGGGGCGAGCAGTACTTC.

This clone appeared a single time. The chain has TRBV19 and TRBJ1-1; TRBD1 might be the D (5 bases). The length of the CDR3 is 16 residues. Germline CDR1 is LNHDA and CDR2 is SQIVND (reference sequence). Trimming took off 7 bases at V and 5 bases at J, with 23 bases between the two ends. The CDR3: CASTPYPTGVRTEAFF. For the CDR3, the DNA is TGTGCCAGTACCCCGTACCCCACAGGAGTTAGGACTGAAGCTTTCTTT.

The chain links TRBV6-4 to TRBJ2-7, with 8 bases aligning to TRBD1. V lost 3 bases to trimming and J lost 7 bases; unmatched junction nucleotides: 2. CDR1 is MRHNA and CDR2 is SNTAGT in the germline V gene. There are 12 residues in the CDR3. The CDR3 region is CASSEQGGEQYF. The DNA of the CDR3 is TGTGCCAGCAGTGAACAGGGGGGAGAGCAGTACTTC.

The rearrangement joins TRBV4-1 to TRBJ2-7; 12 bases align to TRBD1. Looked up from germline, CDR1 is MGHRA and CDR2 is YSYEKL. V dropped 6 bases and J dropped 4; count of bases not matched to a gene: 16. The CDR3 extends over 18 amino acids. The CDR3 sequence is CASRLHVIGTGGGYEQYF. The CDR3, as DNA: TGCGCCAGCAGGCTACACGTAATCGGGACAGGGGGCGGTTACGAGCAGTACTTC.

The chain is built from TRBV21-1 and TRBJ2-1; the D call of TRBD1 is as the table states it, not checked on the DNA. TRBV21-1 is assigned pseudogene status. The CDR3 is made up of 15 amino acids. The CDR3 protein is CATSGTGGYYNEQFF. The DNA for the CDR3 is TGTGCCACCAGTGGGACAGGGGGTTACTACAATGAGCAGTTCTTC.

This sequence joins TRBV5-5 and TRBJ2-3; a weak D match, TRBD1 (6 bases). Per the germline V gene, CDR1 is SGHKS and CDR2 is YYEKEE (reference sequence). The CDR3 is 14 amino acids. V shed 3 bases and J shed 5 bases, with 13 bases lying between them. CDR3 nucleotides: TGTGCCAGCAGCTACGCACCACAGGGAGATACGCAGTATTTT. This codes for CASSYAPQGDTQYF. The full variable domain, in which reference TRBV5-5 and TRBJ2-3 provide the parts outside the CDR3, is DAGVTQSPTHLIKTRGQQVTLRCSPISGHKSVSWYQQVLGQGPQFIFQYYEKEERGRGNFPDRFSARQFPNYSSELNVNALLLGDSALYLCASSYAPQGDTQYFGPGTRLTVL.

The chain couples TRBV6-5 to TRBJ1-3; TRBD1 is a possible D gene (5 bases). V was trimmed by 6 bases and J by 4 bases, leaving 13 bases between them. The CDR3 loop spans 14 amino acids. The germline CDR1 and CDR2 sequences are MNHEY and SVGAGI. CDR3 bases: TGTGCCAGCAGGGCCCAGACAGCGGGAAACACCATATATTTT. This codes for CASRAQTAGNTIYF.

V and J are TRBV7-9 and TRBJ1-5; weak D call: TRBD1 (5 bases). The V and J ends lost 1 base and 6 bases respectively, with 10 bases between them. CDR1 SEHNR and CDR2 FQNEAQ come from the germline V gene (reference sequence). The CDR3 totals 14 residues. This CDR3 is CASSLGGVGQPQHF. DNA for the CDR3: TGTGCCAGCAGCTTAGGGGGGGTTGGTCAGCCCCAGCATTTT. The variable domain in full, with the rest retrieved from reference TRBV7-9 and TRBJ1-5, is DTGVSQNPRHKITKRGQNVTFRCDPISEHNRLYWYRQTLGQGPEFLTYFQNEAQLEKSRLLSDRFSAERPKGSFSTLEIQRTEQGDSAMYLCASSLGGVGQPQHFGDGTRLSIL.

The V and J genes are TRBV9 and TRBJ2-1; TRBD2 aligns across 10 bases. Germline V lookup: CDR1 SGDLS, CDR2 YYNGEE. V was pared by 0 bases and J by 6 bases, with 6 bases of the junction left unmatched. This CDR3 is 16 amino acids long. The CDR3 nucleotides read TGTGCCAGCAGCGTAGCTTCCAGCGGGGGGGCCAATGAGCAGTTCTTC. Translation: CASSVASSGGANEQFF.

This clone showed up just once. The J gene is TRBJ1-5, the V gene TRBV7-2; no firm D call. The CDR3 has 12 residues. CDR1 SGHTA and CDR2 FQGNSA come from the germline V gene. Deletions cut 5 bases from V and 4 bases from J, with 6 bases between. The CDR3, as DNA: TGTGCCAGCAGCCCAGTAAATCAGCCCCAGCATTTT. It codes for CASSPVNQPQHF.

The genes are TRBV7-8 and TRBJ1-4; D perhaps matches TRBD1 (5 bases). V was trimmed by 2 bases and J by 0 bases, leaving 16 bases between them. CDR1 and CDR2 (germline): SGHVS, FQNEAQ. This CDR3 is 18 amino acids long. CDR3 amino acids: CASSLLGQPSATNEKLFF. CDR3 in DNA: TGTGCCAGCAGCTTATTAGGACAACCGAGTGCAACTAATGAAAAACTGTTTTTT.

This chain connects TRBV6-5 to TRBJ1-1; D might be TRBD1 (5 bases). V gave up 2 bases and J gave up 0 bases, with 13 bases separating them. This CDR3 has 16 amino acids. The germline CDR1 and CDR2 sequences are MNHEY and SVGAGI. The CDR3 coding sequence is TGTGCCAGCAGTTACAGACAGATAGGCATGAACACTGAAGCTTTCTTT. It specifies CASSYRQIGMNTEAFF.

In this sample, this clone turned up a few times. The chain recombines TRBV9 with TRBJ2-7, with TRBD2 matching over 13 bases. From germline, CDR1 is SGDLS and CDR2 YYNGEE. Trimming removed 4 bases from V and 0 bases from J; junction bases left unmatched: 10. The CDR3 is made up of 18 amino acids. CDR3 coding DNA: TGTGCCAGCAGCCCTGGGGGACTAGCGGGGTTTAGCTCCTACGAGCAGTACTTC. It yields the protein CASSPGGLAGFSSYEQYF.

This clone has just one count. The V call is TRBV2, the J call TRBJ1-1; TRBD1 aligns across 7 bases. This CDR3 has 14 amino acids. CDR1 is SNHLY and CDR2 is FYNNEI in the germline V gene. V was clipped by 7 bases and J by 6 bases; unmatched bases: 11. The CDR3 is CASNFKGANSEAFF. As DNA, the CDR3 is TGTGCCAGCAATTTCAAGGGGGCAAATTCTGAAGCTTTCTTT.

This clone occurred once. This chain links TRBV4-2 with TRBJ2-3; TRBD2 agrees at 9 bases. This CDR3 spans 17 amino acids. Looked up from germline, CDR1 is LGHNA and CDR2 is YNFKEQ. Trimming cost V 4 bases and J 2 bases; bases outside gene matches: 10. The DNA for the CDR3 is TGTGCCAGCAGCCCGAGGGTAGCGGGGGAGAACACAGATACGCAGTATTTT. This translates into CASSPRVAGENTDTQYF.

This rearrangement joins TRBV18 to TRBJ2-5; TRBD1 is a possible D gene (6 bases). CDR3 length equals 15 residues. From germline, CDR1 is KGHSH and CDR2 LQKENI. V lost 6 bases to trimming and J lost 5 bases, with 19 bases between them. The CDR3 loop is CASSFLQGIIETQYF. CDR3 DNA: TGTGCCAGCTCGTTTTTGCAGGGGATTATTGAGACCCAGTACTTC.

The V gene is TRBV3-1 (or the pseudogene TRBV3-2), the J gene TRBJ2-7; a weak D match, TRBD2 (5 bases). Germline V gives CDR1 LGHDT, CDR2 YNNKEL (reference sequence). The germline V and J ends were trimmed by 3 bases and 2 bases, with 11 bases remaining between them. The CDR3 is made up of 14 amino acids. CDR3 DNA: TGTGCCAGCAGCCAGTCCGGGGTCACCTACGAGCAGTACTTC. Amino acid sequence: CASSQSGVTYEQYF.